The rows below give T cell receptor beta chains drawn from one sample of a study of chemoradiotherapy in HPV16-positive cancers. Sequenced by immunoSEQ multiplex PCR; TCRdb stores in-frame clones only, minus some. The profile shows about 29,000 clones, about 89% of them singletons. This material consisted of blood, taken from a patient who underwent chemoradiotherapy. These receptors were taken from a human donor with HPV-associated anogenital cancer. The CDR3 runs from the conserved cysteine through the conserved F or W. The order of the fields is D gene, clone size, J gene, V gene, CDR3 protein, CDR3 DNA. A D gene is named only where the DNA matches it firmly. A row's size may be missing; if present it is once, few, many or a size class.

d_call: NA
clone_size: once
j_call: TRBJ2-7
v_call: TRBV6-4
cdr3_aa: CASSDRVQGFPSYEQYF
cdr3_nt: TGTGCCAGCAGTGATCGGGTCCAGGGGTTCCCCTCCTACGAGCAGTACTTC

d_call: NA
clone_size: NA
j_call: TRBJ1-4
v_call: TRBV4-1
cdr3_aa: CASRGVGLREKLFF
cdr3_nt: TGCGCCAGCAGGGGGGTGGGACTTCGTGAAAAACTGTTTTTT

d_call: TRBD2
clone_size: NA
j_call: TRBJ2-7
v_call: TRBV7-6
cdr3_aa: CASSPTSGASYEQYF
cdr3_nt: TGTGCCAGCAGCCCGACTAGCGGAGCTTCCTACGAGCAGTACTTC

d_call: TRBD2
clone_size: NA
j_call: TRBJ2-3
v_call: TRBV10-3
cdr3_aa: CAIKLAGGGTDTQYF
cdr3_nt: TGTGCCATCAAACTAGCGGGGGGGGGCACAGATACGCAGTATTTT

d_call: TRBD1
clone_size: NA
j_call: TRBJ1-3
v_call: TRBV9
cdr3_aa: CASSSTGGGNTIYF
cdr3_nt: TGTGCCAGCAGCTCTACAGGGGGCGGAAACACCATATATTTT

d_call: NA
clone_size: NA
j_call: TRBJ2-2
v_call: TRBV6-6
cdr3_aa: CASSYSQHTGELFF
cdr3_nt: TGTGCCAGCAGTTACAGTCAGCACACCGGGGAGCTGTTTTTT

d_call: NA
clone_size: NA
j_call: TRBJ1-2
v_call: TRBV13
cdr3_aa: CASSLVDSNYGYTF
cdr3_nt: TGTGCCAGCAGCTTAGTCGACTCTAACTATGGCTACACCTTC

d_call: NA
clone_size: NA
j_call: TRBJ2-7
v_call: TRBV19
cdr3_aa: CASSSAENEQYF
cdr3_nt: TGTGCCAGTAGTTCAGCCGAGAACGAGCAGTACTTC

d_call: TRBD2
clone_size: NA
j_call: TRBJ2-1
v_call: TRBV2
cdr3_aa: CASIRQREDYNEQFF
cdr3_nt: TGTGCCAGCATCCGGCAGCGGGAGGACTACAATGAGCAGTTCTTC

d_call: TRBD1
clone_size: NA
j_call: TRBJ2-3
v_call: TRBV4-3
cdr3_aa: CASSQGGRQGTRDTQYF
cdr3_nt: TGCGCCAGCAGCCAAGGGGGCCGACAGGGGACTCGAGATACGCAGTATTTT

d_call: TRBD1
clone_size: NA
j_call: TRBJ2-2
v_call: TRBV27
cdr3_aa: CASSSGTGVTGELFF
cdr3_nt: TGTGCCAGCAGTTCCGGGACAGGGGTTACCGGGGAGCTGTTTTTT

d_call: NA
clone_size: NA
j_call: TRBJ2-7
v_call: TRBV6-5
cdr3_aa: CASSSGSGKYEQYF
cdr3_nt: TGTGCCAGCAGTTCGGGTTCAGGGAAGTACGAGCAGTACTTC

d_call: NA
clone_size: NA
j_call: TRBJ1-5
v_call: TRBV28
cdr3_aa: CASSDDQPQHF
cdr3_nt: TGTGCCAGCAGTGATGATCAGCCCCAGCATTTT

d_call: NA
clone_size: NA
j_call: TRBJ1-2
v_call: TRBV28
cdr3_aa: CASSLMAYGYTF
cdr3_nt: TGTGCCAGCAGCCTCATGGCCTATGGCTACACCTTC

d_call: NA
clone_size: NA
j_call: TRBJ2-6
v_call: TRBV19
cdr3_aa: CASSIQVSGANVLTF
cdr3_nt: TGTGCCAGTAGTATACAGGTATCTGGGGCCAACGTCCTGACTTTC

d_call: TRBD1
clone_size: NA
j_call: TRBJ1-2
v_call: TRBV2
cdr3_aa: CASRGTGTGITESYGYTF
cdr3_nt: TGTGCCAGCAGGGGAACCGGGACAGGGATTACGGAGAGCTATGGCTACACCTTC

d_call: TRBD1
clone_size: NA
j_call: TRBJ1-4
v_call: TRBV4-1
cdr3_aa: CASSHLQGVNEKLFF
cdr3_nt: TGCGCCAGCAGCCACTTACAGGGGGTTAATGAAAAACTGTTTTTT

d_call: NA
clone_size: NA
j_call: TRBJ2-7
v_call: TRBV6-4
cdr3_aa: CASRTPCREPYEQYF
cdr3_nt: TGTGCCAGCAGAACCCCTTGCAGGGAACCTTACGAGCAGTACTTC

d_call: TRBD2
clone_size: NA
j_call: TRBJ2-5
v_call: TRBV4-2
cdr3_aa: CASSQGRLAGVQETQYF
cdr3_nt: TGTGCCAGCAGCCAAGGAAGGCTAGCGGGAGTCCAAGAGACCCAGTACTTC

d_call: NA
clone_size: NA
j_call: TRBJ1-4
v_call: TRBV30
cdr3_aa: CAWMGATNEKLFF
cdr3_nt: TGTGCCTGGATGGGGGCGACTAATGAAAAACTGTTTTTT

d_call: NA
clone_size: NA
j_call: TRBJ2-7
v_call: TRBV6-6
cdr3_aa: CASSYSGTEQYF
cdr3_nt: TGTGCCAGCAGTTACTCGGGGACGGAGCAGTACTTC

d_call: NA
clone_size: NA
j_call: TRBJ2-7
v_call: TRBV15
cdr3_aa: CATSRDIGTSYEQYF
cdr3_nt: TGTGCCACCAGCAGAGACATCGGTACTTCCTACGAGCAGTACTTC

d_call: TRBD2
clone_size: once
j_call: TRBJ2-5
v_call: TRBV5-4
cdr3_aa: CASSSQASGRETQYF
cdr3_nt: TGTGCCAGCAGCTCTCAGGCTAGCGGGAGGGAGACCCAGTACTTC

d_call: TRBD1
clone_size: NA
j_call: TRBJ1-1
v_call: TRBV27
cdr3_aa: CASSSSGTGTLHSSRPREAFF
cdr3_nt: TGTGCCAGCAGTTCCTCGGGGACAGGGACCCTGCACTCGTCGCGACCACGAGAAGCTTTCTTT

d_call: TRBD1
clone_size: NA
j_call: TRBJ1-1
v_call: TRBV27
cdr3_aa: CASSLDRENTEAFF
cdr3_nt: TGTGCCAGCAGTCTAGACAGGGAGAACACTGAAGCTTTCTTT

d_call: TRBD1
clone_size: NA
j_call: TRBJ2-7
v_call: TRBV6-5
cdr3_aa: CASRGAGGLYEQYF
cdr3_nt: TGTGCCAGCAGGGGGGCAGGGGGCCTCTACGAGCAGTACTTC

d_call: NA
clone_size: NA
j_call: TRBJ1-1
v_call: TRBV6-1
cdr3_aa: CASSLTGNTEAFF
cdr3_nt: TGTGCCAGCAGCTTAACAGGGAACACTGAAGCTTTCTTT

d_call: NA
clone_size: NA
j_call: TRBJ2-7
v_call: TRBV18
cdr3_aa: CASSPPGLSYEQYF
cdr3_nt: TGTGCCAGCTCACCACCGGGGTTAAGCTACGAGCAGTACTTC

d_call: NA
clone_size: NA
j_call: TRBJ1-1
v_call: TRBV10-1
cdr3_aa: CASSEGLGRASEAFF
cdr3_nt: TGCGCCAGCAGTGAAGGTCTGGGACGAGCCTCCGAAGCTTTCTTT

d_call: NA
clone_size: NA
j_call: TRBJ1-4
v_call: TRBV4-3
cdr3_aa: CASSQDLNSPNEKLFF
cdr3_nt: TGCGCCAGCAGCCAAGATCTCAACAGTCCCAATGAAAAACTGTTTTTT

d_call: TRBD1
clone_size: NA
j_call: TRBJ2-4
v_call: TRBV5-1
cdr3_aa: CASSSTGTGENIQYF
cdr3_nt: TGCGCCAGCAGCTCCACCGGGACAGGAGAAAACATTCAGTACTTC

d_call: TRBD2
clone_size: NA
j_call: TRBJ2-7
v_call: TRBV11-2
cdr3_aa: CASSLGSGGSYEQYF
cdr3_nt: TGTGCCAGCAGCTTAGGTAGCGGGGGGTCCTACGAGCAGTACTTC

d_call: NA
clone_size: once
j_call: TRBJ1-1
v_call: TRBV11-2
cdr3_aa: CASSLNTLNTEAFF
cdr3_nt: TGTGCCAGCAGCTTAAACACCTTGAACACTGAAGCTTTCTTT

d_call: TRBD1
clone_size: NA
j_call: TRBJ1-1
v_call: TRBV15
cdr3_aa: CATSSSGGWDTEAFF
cdr3_nt: TGTGCCACCAGCAGCTCAGGGGGCTGGGACACTGAAGCTTTCTTT

d_call: TRBD1
clone_size: NA
j_call: TRBJ1-1
v_call: TRBV2
cdr3_aa: CASTGQSNTEAFF
cdr3_nt: TGTGCCAGTACGGGACAGTCGAACACTGAAGCTTTCTTT